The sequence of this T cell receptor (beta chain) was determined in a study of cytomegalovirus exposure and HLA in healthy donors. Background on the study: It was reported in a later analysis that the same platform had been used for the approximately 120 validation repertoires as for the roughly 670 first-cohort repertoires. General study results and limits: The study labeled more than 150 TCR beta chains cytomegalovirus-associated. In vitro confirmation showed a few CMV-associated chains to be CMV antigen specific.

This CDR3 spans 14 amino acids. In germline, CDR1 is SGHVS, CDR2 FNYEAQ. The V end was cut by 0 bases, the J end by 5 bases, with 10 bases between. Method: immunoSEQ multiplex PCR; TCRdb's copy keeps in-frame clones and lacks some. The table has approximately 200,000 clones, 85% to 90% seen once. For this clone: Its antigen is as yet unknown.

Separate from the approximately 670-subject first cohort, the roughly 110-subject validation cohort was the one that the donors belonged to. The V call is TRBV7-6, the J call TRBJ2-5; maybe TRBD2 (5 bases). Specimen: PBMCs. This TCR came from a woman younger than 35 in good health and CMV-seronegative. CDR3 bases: TGTGCCAGCAGCTTAGCAGGAAGAGGGGAGACCCAGTACTTC. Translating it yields CASSLAGRGETQYF.